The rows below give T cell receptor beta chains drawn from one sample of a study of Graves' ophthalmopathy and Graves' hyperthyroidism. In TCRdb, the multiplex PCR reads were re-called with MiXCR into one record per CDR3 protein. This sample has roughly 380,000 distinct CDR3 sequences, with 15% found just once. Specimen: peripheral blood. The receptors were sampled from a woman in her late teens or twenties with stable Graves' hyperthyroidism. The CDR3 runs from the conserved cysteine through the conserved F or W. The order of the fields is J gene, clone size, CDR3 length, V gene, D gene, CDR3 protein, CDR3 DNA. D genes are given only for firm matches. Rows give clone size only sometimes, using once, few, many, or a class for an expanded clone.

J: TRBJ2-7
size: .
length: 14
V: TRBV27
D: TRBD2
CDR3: CASSFQRGAYEQYF
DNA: TGTGCTAGCAGTTTCCAGCGGGGGGCCTACGAGCAGTACTTC

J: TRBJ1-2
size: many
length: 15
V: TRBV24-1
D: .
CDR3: CATSGYRQGVLGYTF
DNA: TGTGCCACCAGTGGATATCGCCAGGGCGTTCTTGGCTACACCTTC

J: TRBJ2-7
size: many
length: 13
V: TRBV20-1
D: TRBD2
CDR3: CSARLAGGHEQYF
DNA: TGCAGTGCTAGACTAGCGGGGGGGCACGAGCAGTACTTC

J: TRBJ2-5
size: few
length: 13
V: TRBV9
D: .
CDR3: CACSSMGQETQYF
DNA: TGTGCCTGCAGCTCCATGGGGCAGGAGACCCAGTACTTC

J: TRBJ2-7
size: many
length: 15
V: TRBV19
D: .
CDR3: CASSITGQSSYEQYF
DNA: TGTGCCAGTAGTATTACGGGACAAAGTTCCTACGAGCAGTACTTC

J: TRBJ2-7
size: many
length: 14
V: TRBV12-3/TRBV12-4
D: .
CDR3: CASSFWTAPYEQYF
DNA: TGTGCCAGCAGTTTTTGGACAGCTCCCTACGAGCAGTACTTC

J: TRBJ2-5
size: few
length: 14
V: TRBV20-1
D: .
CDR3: CSARLASAKETQYF
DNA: TGCAGTGCTAGGCTAGCCTCCGCCAAAGAGACCCAGTACTTC

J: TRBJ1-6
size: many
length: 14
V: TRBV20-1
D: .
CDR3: CSARELTDNSPLHF
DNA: TGCAGTGCTAGGGAATTGACAGATAATTCACCCCTCCACTTT

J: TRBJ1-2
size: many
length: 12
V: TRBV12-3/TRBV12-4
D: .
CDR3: CASSSERWGYTF
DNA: TGTGCCAGCAGCTCCGAGCGTTGGGGCTACACCTTC

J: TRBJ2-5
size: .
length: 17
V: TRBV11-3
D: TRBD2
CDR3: CASSLGWPAGATETQYF
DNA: TGTGCCAGCAGCTTAGGGTGGCCAGCGGGGGCGACGGAGACCCAGTACTTC

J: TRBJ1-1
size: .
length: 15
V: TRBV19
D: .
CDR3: CASSISVPVNTEAFF
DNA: TGTGCCAGTAGTATTAGCGTCCCAGTGAACACTGAAGCTTTCTTT

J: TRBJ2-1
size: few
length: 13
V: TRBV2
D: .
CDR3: CASSDSPSYEQFF
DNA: TGTGCCAGCAGTGACTCCCCCTCCTATGAGCAGTTCTTC

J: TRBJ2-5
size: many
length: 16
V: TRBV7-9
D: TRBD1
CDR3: CASSLGVDRPQETQYF
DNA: TGTGCCAGCAGCTTAGGGGTGGACAGGCCCCAAGAGACCCAGTACTTC

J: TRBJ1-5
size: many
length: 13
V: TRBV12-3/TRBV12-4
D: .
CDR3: CASSSGTFGPQHF
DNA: TGTGCCAGCAGCTCGGGGACGTTTGGGCCCCAGCATTTT

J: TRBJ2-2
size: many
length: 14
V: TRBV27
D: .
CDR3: CASSPFQGDGELFF
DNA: TGTGCCAGCAGTCCATTTCAGGGTGACGGGGAGCTGTTTTTT

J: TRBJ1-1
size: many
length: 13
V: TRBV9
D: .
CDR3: CASSVDPATEAFF
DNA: TGTGCCAGCAGCGTAGACCCCGCCACTGAAGCTTTCTTT

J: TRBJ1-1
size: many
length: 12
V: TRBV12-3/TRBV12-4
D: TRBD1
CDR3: CASGQGFHSAFF
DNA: TGTGCCAGCGGACAGGGCTTTCATTCGGCTTTCTTT

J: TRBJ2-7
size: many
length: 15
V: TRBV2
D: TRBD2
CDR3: CASSWRGAPGEEQYF
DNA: TGTGCCAGCAGTTGGCGGGGGGCCCCTGGGGAGGAGCAGTACTTC

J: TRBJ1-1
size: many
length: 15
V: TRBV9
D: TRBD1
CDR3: CASSNQGAWDTEAFF
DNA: TGTGCCAGCAGCAACCAGGGGGCGTGGGACACTGAAGCTTTCTTT

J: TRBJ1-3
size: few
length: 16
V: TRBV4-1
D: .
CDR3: CASSQADSPPGNTIYF
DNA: TGCGCCAGCAGCCAAGCCGACTCCCCCCCTGGAAACACCATATATTTT

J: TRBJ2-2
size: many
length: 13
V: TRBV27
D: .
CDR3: CASSWDITGELFF
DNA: TGTGCCAGCAGTTGGGACATCACCGGGGAGCTGTTTTTT

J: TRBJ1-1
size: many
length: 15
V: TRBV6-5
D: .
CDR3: CASSYPQRMNTEAFF
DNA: TGTGCCAGCAGTTACCCACAGAGGATGAACACTGAAGCTTTCTTT

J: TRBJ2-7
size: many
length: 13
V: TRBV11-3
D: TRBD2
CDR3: CASSRGLANEQYF
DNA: TGTGCCAGCAGCCGCGGACTAGCGAACGAGCAGTACTTC

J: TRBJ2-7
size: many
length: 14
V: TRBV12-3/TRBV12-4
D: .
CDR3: CASSAEIVSYEQYF
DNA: TGTGCCAGCAGTGCAGAGATTGTAAGTTACGAGCAGTACTTC

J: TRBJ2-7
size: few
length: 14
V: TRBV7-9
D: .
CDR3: CASSLLGDTYEQYF
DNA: TGTGCCAGCAGCTTACTAGGAGACACCTACGAGCAGTACTTC

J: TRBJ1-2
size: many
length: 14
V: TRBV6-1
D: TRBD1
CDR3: CASLTGDRVYGYTF
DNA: TGTGCCAGCCTGACAGGGGACAGGGTCTATGGCTACACCTTC

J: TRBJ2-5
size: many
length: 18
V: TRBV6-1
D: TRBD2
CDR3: CASSALAGGPRKQETQYF
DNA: TGTGCCAGCAGTGCCCTAGCGGGGGGGCCCAGAAAACAAGAGACCCAGTACTTC

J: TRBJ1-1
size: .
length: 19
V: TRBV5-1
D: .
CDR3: CASSPRSRTSSVMNTEAFF
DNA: TGCGCCAGCAGCCCCAGATCAAGAACCTCCTCTGTTATGAACACTGAAGCTTTCTTT

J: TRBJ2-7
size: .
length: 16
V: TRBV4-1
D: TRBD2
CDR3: CASSQPGRGTFYEQYF
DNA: TGCGCCAGCAGCCAACCCGGGCGGGGGACCTTCTACGAGCAGTACTTC

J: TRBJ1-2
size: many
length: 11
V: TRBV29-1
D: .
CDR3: CSADSGYGYTF
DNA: TGCAGCGCCGACTCAGGGTATGGCTACACCTTC

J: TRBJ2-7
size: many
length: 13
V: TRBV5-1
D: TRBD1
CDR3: CASSLGTGEQQYF
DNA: TGCGCCAGCAGCTTGGGTACAGGGGAACAGCAGTACTTC

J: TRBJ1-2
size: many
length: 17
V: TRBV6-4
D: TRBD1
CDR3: CASRAHRGRENNYGYTF
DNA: TGTGCCAGCAGGGCCCACAGGGGCCGCGAGAATAACTATGGCTACACCTTC

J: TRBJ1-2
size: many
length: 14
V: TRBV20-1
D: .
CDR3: CSARDFRLNYGYTF
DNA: TGCAGTGCTAGGGATTTCCGTTTAAACTATGGCTACACCTTC

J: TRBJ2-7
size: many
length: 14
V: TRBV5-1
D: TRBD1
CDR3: CASSNAGTGREQYF
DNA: TGCGCCAGCAGCAATGCCGGGACAGGGAGGGAGCAGTACTTC

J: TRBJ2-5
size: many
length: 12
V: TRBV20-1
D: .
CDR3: CSARAVQETQYF
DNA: TGCAGTGCTAGGGCAGTTCAAGAGACCCAGTACTTC

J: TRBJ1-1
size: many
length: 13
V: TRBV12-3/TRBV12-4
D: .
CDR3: CASSLTGSAEAFF
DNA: TGTGCCAGCAGTTTAACCGGCTCTGCTGAAGCTTTCTTT

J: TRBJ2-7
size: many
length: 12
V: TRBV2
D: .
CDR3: CASIGVLYEQYF
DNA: TGTGCCAGCATCGGAGTACTCTACGAGCAGTACTTC

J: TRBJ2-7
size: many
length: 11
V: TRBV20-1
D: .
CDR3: CSAQQAYEQYF
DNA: TGCAGTGCTCAACAGGCCTACGAGCAGTACTTC

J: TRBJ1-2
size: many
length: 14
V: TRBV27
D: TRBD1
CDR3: CASSGDRGHYGYTF
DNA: TGTGCCAGCAGTGGAGACAGGGGGCACTATGGCTACACCTTC

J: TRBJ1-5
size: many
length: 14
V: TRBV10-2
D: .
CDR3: CASSILQGNQPQHF
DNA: TGCGCCAGCAGTATACTGCAGGGAAATCAGCCCCAGCATTTT

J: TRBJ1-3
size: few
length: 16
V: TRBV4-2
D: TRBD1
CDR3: CASSRGQGVTGNTIYF
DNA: TGTGCCAGCAGCCGGGGACAGGGAGTCACTGGAAACACCATATATTTT

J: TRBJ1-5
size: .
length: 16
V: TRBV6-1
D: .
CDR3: CASSELAGGGNQPQHF
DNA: TGTGCCAGCAGTGAACTTGCGGGAGGGGGCAATCAGCCCCAGCATTTT

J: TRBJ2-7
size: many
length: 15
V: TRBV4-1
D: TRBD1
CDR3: CASSQPGQGIYEQYF
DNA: TGCGCCAGCAGCCAACCGGGACAGGGGATCTACGAGCAGTACTTC

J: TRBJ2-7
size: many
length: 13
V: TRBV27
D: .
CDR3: CASSLNTLAEQYF
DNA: TGTGCCAGCAGTTTGAATACCCTCGCCGAGCAGTACTTC

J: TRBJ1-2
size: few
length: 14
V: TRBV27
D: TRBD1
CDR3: CASSPTDRGLGYTF
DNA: TGTGCCAGCAGCCCCACGGACAGGGGGCTCGGCTACACCTTC

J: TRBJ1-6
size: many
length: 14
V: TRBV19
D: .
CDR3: CASSPTTPNSPLHF
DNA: TGTGCCAGTAGTCCAACGACACCAAATTCACCCCTCCACTTT

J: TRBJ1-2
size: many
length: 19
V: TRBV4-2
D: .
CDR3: CASSQDGIGKRGEGYGYTF
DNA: TGTGCCAGCAGCCAAGATGGTATCGGGAAGCGGGGAGAAGGCTATGGCTACACCTTC

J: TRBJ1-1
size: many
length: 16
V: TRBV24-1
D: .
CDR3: CATSDSGGSPVTEAFF
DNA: TGTGCCACCAGTGATTCTGGAGGGTCTCCGGTGACTGAAGCTTTCTTT

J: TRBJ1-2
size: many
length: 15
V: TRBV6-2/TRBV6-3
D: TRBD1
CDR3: CASRPTGAMRYGYTF
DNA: TGTGCCAGCAGACCAACAGGGGCCATGAGATATGGCTACACCTTC

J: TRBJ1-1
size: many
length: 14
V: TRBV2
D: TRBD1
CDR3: CASSEDRGGTEAFF
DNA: TGTGCCAGCAGTGAGGACAGGGGTGGTACTGAAGCTTTCTTT

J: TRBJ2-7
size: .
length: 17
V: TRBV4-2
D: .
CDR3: CASSQAGKGGGSYEQYF
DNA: TGTGCCAGCAGCCAAGCCGGAAAGGGGGGGGGCTCCTACGAGCAGTACTTC

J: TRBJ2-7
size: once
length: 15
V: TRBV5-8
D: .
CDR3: CASSWGTVAFYEQYF
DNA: TGTGCCAGCAGCTGGGGGACGGTTGCTTTCTACGAGCAGTACTTC

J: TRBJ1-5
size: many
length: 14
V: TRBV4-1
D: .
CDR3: CASSRVAISRPQHF
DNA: TGCGCCAGCAGCCGGGTAGCTATATCGCGGCCCCAGCATTTT

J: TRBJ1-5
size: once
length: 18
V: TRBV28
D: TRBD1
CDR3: CARVWTGKGIKDNQPQHF
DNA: TGTGCCAGAGTTTGGACAGGGAAAGGTATCAAAGATAATCAGCCCCAGCATTTT